This passage covers 20 T cell receptor beta chains from one sample sequenced in a study of early T cells in non-severe SARS-CoV-2 infection. TCRdb used MiXCR to reprocess the 5' RACE reads, holding one entry per CDR3 protein. The sample lists around 20,000 distinct CDR3 sequences; less than 4.5% were seen once. The sequenced sample consisted of whole blood. These receptors all come from an adult who was a healthcare worker with PCR-confirmed SARS-CoV-2 infection or an uninfected control (not recorded which).

This clonotype has only a few counts. The chain has TRBV3-1 and TRBJ2-1, with unresolved D. Germline lookup yields CDR1 LGHDT and CDR2 YNNKEL (reference sequence). The CDR3 sequence is 12 residues long. V gave up 1 base and J gave up 10 bases, with 8 bases separating them. This CDR3 is CASSQVNREQFF. The DNA of the CDR3 is TGTGCCAGCAGCCAAGTGAATCGGGAGCAGTTCTTC.

There are many counts of this clonotype. The chain combines TRBV7-2 with TRBJ1-5; D remains unclear. CDR1 and CDR2 (germline): SGHTA, FQGNSA. The CDR3 length is 13 residues. Trimming pared 1 base from V and 7 bases from J, leaving 8 bases between. As DNA, the CDR3 is TGTGCCAGCAGCTTAGGGTTAGGGCAGCCCCAGCATTTT. Protein sequence: CASSLGLGQPQHF.

By share of the sample, this clonotype is medium-sized. The V gene is TRBV29-1, the J gene TRBJ2-1, with 9 bases that match TRBD2. Germline lookup yields CDR1 SQVTM and CDR2 ANQGSEA. J was trimmed by 9 bases and V by 4 bases; bases with no gene match: 10. The CDR3 sequence is 14 residues long. The CDR3 DNA follows: TGCAGCGTTGTAGGTCTAGCGGGGCGTGGTGAGCAGTTCTTC. It yields the protein CSVVGLAGRGEQFF.

CDR3 region: CATRRAGAETQYF. In nucleotides, the CDR3 is TGTGCCACCCGGAGGGCAGGAGCAGAGACCCAGTACTTC. The rearrangement joins TRBV19 to TRBJ2-5, with D perhaps matching TRBD2 (6 bases). V shed 10 bases and J shed 4 bases, with 16 bases lying between them. CDR1 is LNHDA, CDR2 SQIVND, per germline (reference sequence). This CDR3 is built from 13 residues.

This clonotype was seen a few times. This chain uses TRBV2 with TRBJ1-3; D perhaps matches TRBD1 (5 bases). Deletions cut 6 bases from V and 1 base from J, with 16 bases between. Germline-derived CDR1 and CDR2 are SNHLY and FYNNEI. The CDR3 spans 16 residues. CDR3 protein: CASSAYRSTSGNTIYF. The DNA of the CDR3 is TGTGCCAGCAGCGCCTACAGGAGTACATCTGGAAACACCATATATTTT.

The chain has TRBV6-5 and TRBJ1-1, with 7 bases aligning to TRBD1. After removal of 5 bases from V and 11 bases from J, the junction contained 5 bases not matched to a gene. The CDR3 is 11 residues long. CDR1 is MNHEY and CDR2 is SVGAGI in the germline V gene. CDR3 protein: CASSGGQRAFF. CDR3 in DNA: TGTGCCAGCAGTGGGGGACAGCGGGCTTTCTTT.

The chain carries TRBV20-1 and TRBJ2-7; D uncertain. Deletions cut 5 bases from V and 5 bases from J, with 10 bases between. Germline assignment: CDR1 DFQATT and CDR2 SNEGSKA (reference sequence). This CDR3 comprises 11 residues. Here the CDR3 reads CSASRKHEQYF. CDR3 in DNA: TGCAGTGCTTCCCGGAAGCACGAGCAGTACTTC.

Ten or more counts support this clonotype. V and J are TRBV12-3 or TRBV12-4 and TRBJ2-1, with 8 nucleotides matching TRBD2. The V gene end was trimmed by 5 bases and the J gene end by 0 bases; junction bases not matched to a gene: 12. The CDR3 covers 18 residues. The DNA of the CDR3 is TGTGCCAGCAGTCCGCGGGCGGGGGGCCTTAGCTCCTACAATGAGCAGTTCTTC. Protein: CASSPRAGGLSSYNEQFF.

This clonotype appeared many times. The chain employs TRBV12-3 or TRBV12-4 and TRBJ2-7; 9 bases match TRBD1. CDR3 length: 14 amino acids. V dropped 6 bases and J dropped 2; count of bases not matched to a gene: 5. The chain's CDR3 is CASRRQGEAYEQYF. The CDR3 DNA sequence: TGTGCCAGCAGGAGACAGGGGGAAGCCTACGAGCAGTACTTC.

This clonotype showed up many times. This CDR3 is CAWSVGQEDTQYF. In DNA form, the CDR3 reads TGTGCCTGGAGTGTAGGCCAGGAGGATACGCAGTATTTT. This chain joins TRBV30 and TRBJ2-3; no reliable D call. The CDR3 sequence is 13 residues long. Germline CDR1 GTSNPN, CDR2 SVGIG (reference sequence). The V end lost 0 bases, the J end lost 6 bases, and 10 bases lay between the germline ends.

In its sample, this clonotype ranks as medium-sized (0.01 to 0.1%). CDR3 sequence: CASSYSTQGGYTGELFF. For the CDR3, the DNA is TGTGCCAGCAGTTACTCGACACAGGGCGGGTACACCGGGGAGCTGTTTTTT. The rearrangement joins TRBV6-5 to TRBJ2-2; maybe TRBD1 (6 bases). The V gene lost 0 bases and the J gene lost 3 bases, with 14 bases spanning the gap. Germline CDR1 reads MNHEY; CDR2 reads SVGAGI. CDR3 length equals 17 residues.

The V call is TRBV11-2, the J call TRBJ2-1; D remains ambiguous. V was trimmed by 5 bases and J by 8 bases, leaving 7 bases between them. Germline V CDR1 and CDR2: SGHAT, FQNNGV. This CDR3 has 11 residues. The DNA of the CDR3 is TGTGCCAGCAGCGGCAACTATGAGCAGTTCTTC. Translated: CASSGNYEQFF.

This clonotype was counted ten times or more. This rearrangement joins TRBV11-2 to TRBJ2-2, with a weak D call TRBD1 (6 bases). CDR1 and CDR2 (germline): SGHAT, FQNNGV. Trimming cost V 3 bases and J 5 bases, with 10 bases left between them. The CDR3 has 14 residues. In DNA, the CDR3 is TGTGCCAGCAGCTTGACAGGATTTACCGGGGAGCTGTTTTTT. This gives the protein CASSLTGFTGELFF.

This clonotype has only a few counts. This chain joins TRBV12-3 or TRBV12-4 and TRBJ1-2, with TRBD1 as a possible D gene (6 bases). The V end was cut by 6 bases, the J end by 5 bases, with 13 bases between. The CDR3 length is 13 residues. The CDR3 spells CASRAGVTYGYTF. The CDR3 coding sequence is TGTGCCAGCAGGGCAGGGGTAACTTATGGCTACACCTTC.

V is TRBV10-3 and J is TRBJ2-3, with 7 positions matching TRBD2. V dropped 0 bases and J dropped 0; count of bases not matched to a gene: 3. This CDR3 has 16 amino acids. Germline assignment: CDR1 ENHRY and CDR2 SYGVKD. The CDR3 sequence: CAISESRTRSTDTQYF. The CDR3 bases are TGTGCCATCAGTGAGTCTAGGACTAGAAGCACAGATACGCAGTATTTT.

This clonotype is judged medium-sized. V gene TRBV29-1 combines with J gene TRBJ2-1; no firm D call. Trimming pared 7 bases from V and 6 bases from J, leaving 10 bases between. The CDR3 is 11 residues long. Germline V gene sequence: CDR1 SQVTM, CDR2 ANQGSEA. CDR3 coding DNA: TGCAGCGGGGTCGTGGGCAATGAGCAGTTCTTC. Protein: CSGVVGNEQFF.

This clonotype has a count of ten or more. This sequence joins TRBV7-9 and TRBJ2-1; D is undetermined. CDR3 length: 15 residues. Germline V lookup: CDR1 SEHNR, CDR2 FQNEAQ (reference sequence). Deletions cut 2 bases from V and 0 bases from J, with 8 bases between. The CDR3 DNA follows: TGTGCCAGCAGCTTAAGCCGGAGCTCCTACAATGAGCAGTTCTTC. Encoded protein: CASSLSRSSYNEQFF.

There are many counts of this clonotype. The rearrangement joins TRBV10-2 to TRBJ2-3; TRBD2 agrees at 10 bases. Germline CDR1 reads WSHSY; CDR2 reads SAAADI. The CDR3 covers 15 residues. The V segment lost 7 bases and the J segment 4 bases; nucleotides outside the gene matches: 8. The CDR3 DNA reads as TGCGCCAGCACCAAAAGCGGGGGGGGCGCAGATACGCAGTATTTT. Its protein is CASTKSGGGADTQYF.

This clonotype appeared many times. The V call is TRBV6-2 or TRBV6-3, the J call TRBJ2-1; D may be TRBD1 (6 bases). Germline V gene sequence: CDR1 MNHEY, CDR2 SVGEGT. This CDR3 comprises 13 residues. The V and J ends lost 6 bases and 4 bases respectively, with 10 bases between them. In DNA form, the CDR3 reads TGTGCCAGCAGGCGCAGGGGATACAATGAGCAGTTCTTC. The encoded protein is CASRRRGYNEQFF.

Of note for this clonotype: A much more abundant neighbour one base away suggests this may be a read error. The chain recombines TRBV11-1 with TRBJ1-6; D is undetermined. This CDR3 region has 17 residues. Germline V gives CDR1 SGHAT, CDR2 FQDESV (reference sequence). Trimming left V 1 base short and J 5 bases short, with 15 bases between. This CDR3 reads CASSLDRGFSDNSPLHF. CDR3 DNA sequence: TGTGCCAGCAGCTTAGACCGCGGATTTAGCGATAATTCACCCCTCCACTTT. The whole variable domain, filled in from reference TRBV11-1 and TRBJ1-6, reads EAEVAQSPRYKITEKSQAVAFWCDPISGHATLYWYRQILGQGPELLVQFQDESVVDDSQLPKDRFSAERLKGVDSTLKIQPAELGDSAMYLCASSLDRGFSDNSPLHFGNGTRLTVT.